These T cell receptor beta chains were read from a single sample in a study of radiotherapy plus CTLA-4 blockade in lung cancer. Data came from immunoSEQ multiplex PCR; TCRdb stores just in-frame clones and leaves some out. Seen here are roughly 45,000 clones, more than 60% observed once, and the top ten hold around 18%. This specimen was peripheral blood, taken from a patient treated with radiotherapy plus ipilimumab. Source of these receptors: a human donor with non-small cell lung cancer who had a partial response to radiotherapy plus ipilimumab. Each CDR3 is given with its conserved first and last residue. D genes are given only for firm matches. For some rows the clone size is stated as once, few or many, or as a class when expanded; others skip it.

>NA|TRBJ2-7|TRBV19|TRBD2
CASSNPRGLASSYEQYF
>NA|TRBJ1-5|TRBV19|NA
CASSIEGEPQHF
>NA|TRBJ2-7|TRBV7-8|NA
CASSLARNVGAYYEQYF
>NA|TRBJ2-7|TRBV4-3|TRBD1
CASSGRQGREQYF
>NA|TRBJ1-1|TRBV7-8|TRBD1
CASSPHTTGTGNTEAFF
>once|TRBJ2-3|TRBV29-1|TRBD2
CSVDAGGTDTQYF
>NA|TRBJ1-5|TRBV7-9|NA
CASSSFNQPQHF
>NA|TRBJ2-3|TRBV6-5|TRBD2
CASIEREEADTQYF
>NA|TRBJ2-3|TRBV7-2|NA
CASSFDGGSTDTQYF
>NA|TRBJ1-4|TRBV11-2|NA
CASSLGRGGEKLFF
>NA|TRBJ2-1|TRBV4-2|NA
CASSQVRARGFYNEQFF
>NA|TRBJ2-7|TRBV7-2|NA
CASSPRGDTQYF
>NA|TRBJ2-1|TRBV5-1|NA
CASSLLKNSGNEQFF
>NA|TRBJ2-7|TRBV6-6|NA
CASRSHVPQRSYEQYF
>NA|TRBJ2-7|TRBV5-8|NA
CASSFGGTYEQYF
>NA|TRBJ1-1|TRBV7-2|NA
CASSLTGSAFF
>NA|TRBJ1-4|TRBV6-1|NA
CASKIQLNEKLFF
>NA|TRBJ2-1|TRBV6-1|NA
CASRERPYNEQFF
>once|TRBJ1-1|TRBV10-3|TRBD1
CATEEGQLNTEAFF
>NA|TRBJ2-7|TRBV5-1|TRBD2
CASSLAPPSGGSSYEQYF
>NA|TRBJ1-2|TRBV7-9|TRBD1
CASSWDQRDRALGYTF
>NA|TRBJ2-7|TRBV6-1|NA
CASSEHTTYEQYF
>NA|TRBJ1-2|TRBV5-1|TRBD1
CASSLWTGGDYGYTF
>NA|TRBJ1-2|TRBV6-5|NA
CASSPGQLYGYTF
>NA|TRBJ2-7|TRBV6-6|NA
CASSYRRGSYEQYF
>NA|TRBJ2-3|TRBV6-1|NA
CASSEGWGLADTQYF
>once|TRBJ1-2|TRBV18|NA
CASSPRLDGPGLDVRYGYTF
>NA|TRBJ2-5|TRBV6-1|TRBD1
CASSEDRGFQETQYF
>NA|TRBJ1-5|TRBV4-1|TRBD1
CASSQRQGSQPQHF
>few|TRBJ1-1|TRBV10-3|NA
CAIRTGPTEAFF
>few|TRBJ1-6|TRBV15|NA
CATRTGRVVSPLHF
>NA|TRBJ1-4|TRBV12-5|TRBD1
CASGLIDRGNEKLFF
>NA|TRBJ2-7|TRBV12-5|NA
CASGPESRGNYEQYF
>NA|TRBJ2-7|TRBV2|TRBD1
CASSKGQVGEQYF
>NA|TRBJ1-1|TRBV7-3|NA
CASSLSAGNTEAFF
>NA|TRBJ2-5|TRBV20-1|NA
CSARSGETQYF
>NA|TRBJ1-1|TRBV27|TRBD1
CASSLSMGQLEAFF
>NA|TRBJ2-4|TRBV5-6|TRBD1
CASNRDRGMENIQYF
>NA|TRBJ1-2|TRBV5-4|TRBD1
CASSPRDRDGYTF
>NA|TRBJ2-1|TRBV6-1|TRBD2
CASRIAGGQYNEQFF
>NA|TRBJ2-5|TRBV4-1|TRBD2
CARGSGLAGAETQYF
>NA|TRBJ1-1|TRBV2|TRBD1
CASSARGRGETEAFF
>NA|TRBJ2-5|TRBV7-8|TRBD2
CASRPLAGGTKTQYF
>NA|TRBJ1-2|TRBV15|NA
CATSRGRGSDYGYTF
>NA|TRBJ1-3|TRBV7-8|NA
CASSLSAGNTIYF
>NA|TRBJ2-3|TRBV2|TRBD2
CASSAWTSGADTQYF
>few|TRBJ2-4|TRBV6-1|NA
CASSEGQIVNIQYF
>NA|TRBJ1-1|TRBV15|NA
CATSTPGGGRKAFF
>NA|TRBJ2-2|TRBV4-3|NA
CASSHLSTGELFF
>NA|TRBJ2-7|TRBV9|NA
CASSVVDTPYEQYF
>NA|TRBJ2-7|TRBV6-5|NA
CASGRDSYEQYF
>NA|TRBJ1-1|TRBV6-1|NA
CASSESGSPLNTEAFF
>NA|TRBJ2-7|TRBV2|NA
CASTLQGYEQYF
>NA|TRBJ1-1|TRBV5-1|NA
CASGFDSNPGKGAFF